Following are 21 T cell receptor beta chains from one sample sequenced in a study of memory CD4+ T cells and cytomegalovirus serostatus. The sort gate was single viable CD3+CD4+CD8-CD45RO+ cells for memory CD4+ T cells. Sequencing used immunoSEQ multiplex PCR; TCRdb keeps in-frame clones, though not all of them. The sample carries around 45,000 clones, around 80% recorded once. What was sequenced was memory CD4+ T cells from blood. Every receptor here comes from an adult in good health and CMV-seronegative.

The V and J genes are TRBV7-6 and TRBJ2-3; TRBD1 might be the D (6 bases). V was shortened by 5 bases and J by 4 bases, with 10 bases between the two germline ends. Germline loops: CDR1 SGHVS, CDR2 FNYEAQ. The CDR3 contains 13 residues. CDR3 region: CASSLQGSDTQYF. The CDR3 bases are TGTGCCAGCAGCCTACAGGGCTCAGATACGCAGTATTTT.

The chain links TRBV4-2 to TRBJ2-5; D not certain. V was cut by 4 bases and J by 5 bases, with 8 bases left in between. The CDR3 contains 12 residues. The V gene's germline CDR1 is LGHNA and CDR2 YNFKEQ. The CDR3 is CASSPPGETQYF. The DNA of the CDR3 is TGTGCCAGCAGCCCGCCTGGGGAGACCCAGTACTTC.

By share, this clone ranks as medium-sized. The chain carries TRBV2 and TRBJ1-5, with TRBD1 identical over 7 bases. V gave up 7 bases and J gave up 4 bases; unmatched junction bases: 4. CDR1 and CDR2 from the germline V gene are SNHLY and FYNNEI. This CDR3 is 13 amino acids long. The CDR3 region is CASMGDRNQPQHF. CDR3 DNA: TGTGCCAGCATGGGGGACAGAAATCAGCCCCAGCATTTT. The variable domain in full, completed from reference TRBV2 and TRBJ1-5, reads EPEVTQTPSHQVTQMGQEVILRCVPISNHLYFYWYRQILGQKVEFLVSFYNNEISEKSEIFDDQFSVERPDGSNFTLKIRSTKLEDSAMYFCASMGDRNQPQHFGDGTRLSIL.

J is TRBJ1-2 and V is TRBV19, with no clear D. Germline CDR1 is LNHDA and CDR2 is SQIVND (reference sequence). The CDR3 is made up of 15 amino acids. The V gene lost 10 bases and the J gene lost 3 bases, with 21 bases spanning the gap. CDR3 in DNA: TGTGCCACCTCACGAGGGCCCAGCTCTTACTATGGCTACACCTTC. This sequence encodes CATSRGPSSYYGYTF.

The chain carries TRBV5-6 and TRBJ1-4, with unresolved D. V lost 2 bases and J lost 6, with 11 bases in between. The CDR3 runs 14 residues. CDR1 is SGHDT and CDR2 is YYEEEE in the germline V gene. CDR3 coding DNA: TGTGCCAGCAGCTTCCAAAGCACGGATGAAAAACTGTTTTTT. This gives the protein CASSFQSTDEKLFF. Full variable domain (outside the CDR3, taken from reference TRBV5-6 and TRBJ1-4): DAGVTQSPTHLIKTRGQQVTLRCSPKSGHDTVSWYQQALGQGPQFIFQYYEEEERQRGNFPDRFSGHQFPNYSSELNVNALLLGDSALYLCASSFQSTDEKLFFGSGTQLSVL.

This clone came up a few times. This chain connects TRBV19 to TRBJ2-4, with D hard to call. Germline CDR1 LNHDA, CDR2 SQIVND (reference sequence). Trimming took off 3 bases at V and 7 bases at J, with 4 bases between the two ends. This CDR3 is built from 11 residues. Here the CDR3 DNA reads TGTGCCAGTAGTATCTACAACATTCAGTACTTC. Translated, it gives CASSIYNIQYF.

DNA of the CDR3: TGTGCCAGCTCACCTAAGTCCCAGGATAATTCACCCCTCCACTTT. Translation: CASSPKSQDNSPLHF. This chain joins TRBV18 and TRBJ1-6; D uncertain. Germline V gene lookup returns CDR1 KGHSH and CDR2 LQKENI. Deletions cut 3 bases from V and 5 bases from J, with 11 bases between. The CDR3 has 15 residues.

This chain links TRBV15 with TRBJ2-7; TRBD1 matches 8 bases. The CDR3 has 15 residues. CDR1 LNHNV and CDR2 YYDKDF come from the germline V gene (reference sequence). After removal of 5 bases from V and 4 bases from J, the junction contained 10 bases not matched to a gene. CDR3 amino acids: CATSQRPGGEYEQYF. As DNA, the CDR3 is TGTGCCACCAGCCAGCGGCCAGGGGGCGAATACGAGCAGTACTTC.

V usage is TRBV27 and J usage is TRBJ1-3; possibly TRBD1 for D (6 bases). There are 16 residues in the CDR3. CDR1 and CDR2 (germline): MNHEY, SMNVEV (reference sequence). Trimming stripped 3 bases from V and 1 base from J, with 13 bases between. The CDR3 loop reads CASSLLGAGSGNTIYF. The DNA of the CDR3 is TGTGCCAGCAGTTTGTTGGGGGCAGGGTCTGGAAACACCATATATTTT.

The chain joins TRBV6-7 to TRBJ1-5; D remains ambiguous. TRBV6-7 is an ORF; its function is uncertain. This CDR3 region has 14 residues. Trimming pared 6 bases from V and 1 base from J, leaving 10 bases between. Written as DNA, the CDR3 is TGTGCCAGCAGAAGAGGACGGAGCAATCAGCCCCAGCATTTT. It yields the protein CASRRGRSNQPQHF.

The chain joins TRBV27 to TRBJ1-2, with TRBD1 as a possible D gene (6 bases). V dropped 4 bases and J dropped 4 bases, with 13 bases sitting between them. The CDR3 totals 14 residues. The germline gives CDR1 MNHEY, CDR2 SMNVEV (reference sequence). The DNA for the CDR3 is TGTGCCAGCAGTTCCGCGGGACAAATCTATGGCTACACCTTC. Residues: CASSSAGQIYGYTF.

For the CDR3, the DNA is TGCGCCAGCAGATCCACGCAGTCTTCTTCGGCCTCGACAGGCCCTTACGAGCAGTACTTC. Protein: CASRSTQSSSASTGPYEQYF. This rearrangement joins TRBV5-1 to TRBJ2-7; the D gene is possibly TRBD1 (6 bases). V lost 5 bases and J lost 4, with 34 bases in between. The CDR3 sequence is 20 residues long. Per the germline V gene, CDR1 is SGHRS and CDR2 is YFSETQ. Full variable domain (rest looked up from reference TRBV5-1 and TRBJ2-7): KAGVTQTPRYLIKTRGQQVTLSCSPISGHRSVSWYQQTPGQGLQFLFEYFSETQRNKGNFPGRFSGRQFSNSRSEMNVSTLELGDSALYLCASRSTQSSSASTGPYEQYFGPGTRLTVT.

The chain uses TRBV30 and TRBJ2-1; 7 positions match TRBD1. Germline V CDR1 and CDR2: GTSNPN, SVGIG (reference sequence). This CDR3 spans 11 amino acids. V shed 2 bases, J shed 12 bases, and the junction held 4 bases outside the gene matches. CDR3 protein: CAWSTRTGQFF. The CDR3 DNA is TGTGCCTGGAGTACAAGGACAGGGCAGTTCTTC.

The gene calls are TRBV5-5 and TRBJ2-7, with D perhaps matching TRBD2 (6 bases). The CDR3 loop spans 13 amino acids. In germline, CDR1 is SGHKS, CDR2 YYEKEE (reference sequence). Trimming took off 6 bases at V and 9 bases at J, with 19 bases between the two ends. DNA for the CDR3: TGTGCCAGCACCCGAGGAGGGGAGTTCGGGCAGTACTTC. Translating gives CASTRGGEFGQYF.

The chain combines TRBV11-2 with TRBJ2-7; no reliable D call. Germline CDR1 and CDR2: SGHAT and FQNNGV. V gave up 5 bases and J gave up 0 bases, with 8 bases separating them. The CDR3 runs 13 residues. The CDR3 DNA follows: TGTGCCAGCAGCCCACAATACTCCTACGAGCAGTACTTC. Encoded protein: CASSPQYSYEQYF.

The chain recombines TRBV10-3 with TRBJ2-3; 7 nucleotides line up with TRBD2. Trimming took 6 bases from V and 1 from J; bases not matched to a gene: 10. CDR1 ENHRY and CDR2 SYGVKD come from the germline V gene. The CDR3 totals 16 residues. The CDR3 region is CAISPVLAGGTDTQYF. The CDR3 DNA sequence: TGTGCCATCAGCCCGGTTTTGGCGGGGGGCACAGATACGCAGTATTTT.

This chain's CDR3 is CASSSTATGEKLFF. CDR3 coding DNA: TGTGCCAGCAGCTCCACCGCCACAGGGGAAAAACTGTTTTTT. The chain combines TRBV11-2 with TRBJ1-4, with a weak D call TRBD1 (6 bases). The CDR3 has 14 amino acids. V lost 4 bases, J lost 8 bases, and 14 bases lay in between. The germline gives CDR1 SGHAT, CDR2 FQNNGV.

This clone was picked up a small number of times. The CDR3 nucleotides read TGTGCCAGCAGCCAAGAGGGGGCAGGGGGAATATCTGGAAACACCATATATTTT. This encodes CASSQEGAGGISGNTIYF. The chain is built from TRBV4-2 and TRBJ1-3; TRBD1 matches at 7 bases. Per germline, CDR1 LGHNA and CDR2 YNFKEQ. CDR3 length equals 18 residues. With 0 bases clipped from V and 1 base from J, the junction kept 9 bases outside the gene matches.

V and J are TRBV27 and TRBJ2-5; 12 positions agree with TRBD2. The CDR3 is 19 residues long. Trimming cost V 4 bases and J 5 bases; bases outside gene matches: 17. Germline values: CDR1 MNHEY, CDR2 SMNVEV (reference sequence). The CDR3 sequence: CASSSLPFSSTSGGETQYF. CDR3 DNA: TGTGCCAGCAGTTCACTCCCCTTTTCGTCGACTAGCGGGGGTGAGACCCAGTACTTC.

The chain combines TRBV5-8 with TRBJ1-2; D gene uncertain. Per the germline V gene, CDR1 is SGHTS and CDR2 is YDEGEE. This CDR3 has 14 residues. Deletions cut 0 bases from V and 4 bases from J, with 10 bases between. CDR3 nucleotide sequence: TGTGCCAGCAGCTTGGTTCAGGCTCTCTATGGCTACACCTTC. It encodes CASSLVQALYGYTF. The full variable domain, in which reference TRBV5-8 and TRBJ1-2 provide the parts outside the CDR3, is EAGVTQSPTHLIKTRGQQATLRCSPISGHTSVYWYQQALGLGLQFLLWYDEGEERNRGNFPPRFSGRQFPNYSSELNVNALELEDSALYLCASSLVQALYGYTFGSGTRLTVV.

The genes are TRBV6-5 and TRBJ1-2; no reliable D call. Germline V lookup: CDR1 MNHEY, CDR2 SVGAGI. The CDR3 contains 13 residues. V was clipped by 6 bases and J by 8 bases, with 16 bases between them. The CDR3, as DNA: TGTGCCAGCAGGCGGGAGAGCCGGTCCGGCTACACCTTC. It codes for CASRRESRSGYTF.